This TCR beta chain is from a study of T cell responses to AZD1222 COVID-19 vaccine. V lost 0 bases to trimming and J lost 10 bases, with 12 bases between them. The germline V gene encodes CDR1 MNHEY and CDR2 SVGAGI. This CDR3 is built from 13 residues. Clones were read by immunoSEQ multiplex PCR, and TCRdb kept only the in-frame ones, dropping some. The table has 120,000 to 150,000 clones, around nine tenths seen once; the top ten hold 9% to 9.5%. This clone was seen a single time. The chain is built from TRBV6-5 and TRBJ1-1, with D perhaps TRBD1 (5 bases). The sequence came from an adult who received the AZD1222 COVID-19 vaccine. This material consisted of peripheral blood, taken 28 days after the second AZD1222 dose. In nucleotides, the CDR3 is TGTGCCAGCAGTTACTCCACAGGCTACTCAGCTTTCTTT. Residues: CASSYSTGYSAFF.